The 30 T cell receptor beta chains in this list originate from one sample, sequenced in a study of blood T cell repertoires in COVID-19 (dated by TCRdb to about 2020). The method behind the library was the immunoSEQ multiplex PCR assay. The immuneACCESS repertoire file appears here via TCRdb, limited to in-frame rearrangements. These files lack a portion of the clones; in checked studies, under half of the deficit traces to unresolved V genes, and the cause of the others is not known. Across this sample there are about 35,000 clones, with 87% seen only once. The ten largest make up around 10% of the sample. Input material: peripheral blood. These receptors were taken from a man older than 75 with active COVID-19.

V usage is TRBV6-2 or TRBV6-3 and J usage is TRBJ2-5; D call uncertain. The CDR3 contains 11 residues. V was cut by 5 bases and J by 5 bases, with 6 bases left in between. CDR1 and CDR2 from the germline V gene are MNHEY and SVGEGT. The CDR3 DNA sequence: TGTGCCAGCAGTCAGGCGGAGACCCAGTACTTC. This codes for CASSQAETQYF.

This clone was observed a single time. The V call is TRBV7-8, the J call TRBJ2-3; 7 bases fit TRBD2. V lost 6 bases, J lost 1 base, and 10 bases stayed unmatched. The CDR3 length is 16 residues. The germline gives CDR1 SGHVS, CDR2 FQNEAQ. The DNA for the CDR3 is TGTGCCAGCAGTTCGAAGCGGGAATGGCGCACAGATACGCAGTATTTT. It yields the protein CASSSKREWRTDTQYF. The full variable domain, in which reference TRBV7-8 and TRBJ2-3 provide the parts outside the CDR3, is GAGVSQSPRYKVAKRGQDVALRCDPISGHVSLFWYQQALGQGPEFLTYFQNEAQLDKSGLPSDRFFAERPEGSVSTLKIQRTQQEDSAVYLCASSSKREWRTDTQYFGPGTRLTVL.

The chain recombines TRBV7-2 with TRBJ2-1, with 8 bases fitting TRBD2. There are 16 residues in the CDR3. Germline V gene lookup returns CDR1 SGHTA and CDR2 FQGNSA. J lost 1 base, V lost 1 base, and 3 bases had no gene match. The DNA of the CDR3 is TGTGCCAGCAGCTTAGACAGCGGGAGTTCCTACAATGAGCAGTTCTTC. Its protein is CASSLDSGSSYNEQFF.

This clone showed up just a few times. V gene TRBV27 combines with J gene TRBJ2-7, with TRBD1 as a possible D gene (5 bases). Looked up from germline, CDR1 is MNHEY and CDR2 is SMNVEV (reference sequence). The CDR3 has 15 amino acids. Deletions cut 5 bases from V and 4 bases from J, with 18 bases between. CDR3 bases: TGTGCCAGCAGTCCCGAATGGCAGGGTCCTTACGAGCAGTACTTC. This translates into CASSPEWQGPYEQYF.

V and J are TRBV28 and TRBJ2-2; D possibly corresponds to TRBD2 (5 bases). Germline CDR1 reads MDHEN; CDR2 reads SYDVKM. This CDR3 has 13 amino acids. With 6 bases removed from V and 4 bases from J, the gap between germline ends came to 9 bases. The CDR3 protein is CASRYTSTGELFF. CDR3 nucleotides: TGTGCCAGCAGATATACTAGCACCGGGGAGCTGTTTTTT.

V gene TRBV10-3 combines with J gene TRBJ1-1, with D possibly matching TRBD1 (6 bases). The germline gives CDR1 ENHRY, CDR2 SYGVKD. The CDR3 has 16 amino acids. Trimming shortened V by 6 bases and J by 2 bases, and 19 bases separated the two germline ends. The CDR3 DNA reads as TGTGCCATCAGCGGAGAGACAGGAACTCTAAACACTGAAGCTTTCTTT. This encodes CAISGETGTLNTEAFF.

The V call is TRBV2, the J call TRBJ1-3; no firm D call. The CDR3 contains 13 residues. Germline CDR1 is SNHLY and CDR2 is FYNNEI. The V gene lost 6 bases and the J gene lost 3 bases, with 9 bases spanning the gap. CDR3 bases: TGTGCCAGCAGGGGAGTTTTTGGAAACACCATATATTTT. Its translation is CASRGVFGNTIYF.

This clone was seen a single time. The V and J genes are TRBV7-9 and TRBJ2-7; maybe TRBD1 (6 bases). With 5 bases removed from V and 0 bases from J, the gap between germline ends came to 8 bases. The length of the CDR3 is 13 residues. Germline CDR1 and CDR2: SEHNR and FQNEAQ (reference sequence). The CDR3, as DNA: TGTGCCAGCAGCCCGGGACACTCCTACGAGCAGTACTTC. It codes for CASSPGHSYEQYF.

The sample holds one count of this clone. Here the CDR3 DNA reads TGTGCCAGCAGTCCAGACAGTAACTATGGCTACACCTTC. Translation: CASSPDSNYGYTF. The chain uses TRBV12-3 or TRBV12-4 and TRBJ1-2, with D tentatively TRBD1 (5 bases). CDR3 size: 13 residues. Trimming cost V 5 bases and J 1 base, with 8 bases left between them.

This clone was observed a handful of times. The chain joins TRBV7-9 to TRBJ1-2, with 7 bases lining up with TRBD1. Germline assignment: CDR1 SEHNR and CDR2 FQNEAQ (reference sequence). CDR3 length equals 13 residues. The junction had 6 bases not matched to a gene; V was cut back by 5 bases and J by 6 bases. The CDR3 coding sequence is TGTGCCAGCAGCCCCAATAGGGGGCATGGCTACACCTTC. Translating gives CASSPNRGHGYTF.

The V and J genes are TRBV7-2 and TRBJ2-5, with 14 bases identical to TRBD2. Germline CDR1 is SGHTA and CDR2 is FQGNSA. Unmatched junction bases numbered 11, after V lost 1 base and J lost 4 bases. This CDR3 spans 19 amino acids. Here the CDR3 DNA reads TGTGCCAGCAGCTTAGAAGAGGGGACTAGCGGGAGATTCAGAGAGACCCAGTACTTC. Translating gives CASSLEEGTSGRFRETQYF. Supplemented by reference TRBV7-2 and TRBJ2-5, the full variable domain reads GAGVSQSPSNKVTEKGKDVELRCDPISGHTALYWYRQSLGQGLEFLIYFQGNSAPDKSGLPSDRFSAERTGGSVSTLTIQRTQQEDSAVYLCASSLEEGTSGRFRETQYFGPGTRLLVL.

This clone was seen a few times. CDR3 nucleotide sequence: TGTGCCAGTAGTATCGTGGACAGCATTAATCAGCCCCAGCATTTT. Residues: CASSIVDSINQPQHF. The rearrangement links TRBV19 to TRBJ1-5; tentatively, D is TRBD1 (6 bases). V lost 3 bases and J lost 4, with 13 bases in between. Germline loops: CDR1 LNHDA, CDR2 SQIVND (reference sequence). There are 15 residues in the CDR3.

The V gene is TRBV5-1, the J gene TRBJ1-1; TRBD1 matches 10 bases. The CDR3 length is 15 residues. V lost 3 bases, J lost 0 bases, and 2 bases stayed unmatched. Germline-derived CDR1 and CDR2 are SGHRS and YFSETQ. This chain's CDR3 is CASSWGTGVNTEAFF. CDR3 in DNA: TGCGCCAGCAGCTGGGGGACAGGGGTGAACACTGAAGCTTTCTTT.

The rearrangement joins TRBV7-2 to TRBJ2-7, with D possibly matching TRBD1 (5 bases). The V gene's germline CDR1 is SGHTA and CDR2 FQGNSA. Trimming took 1 base from V and 3 from J, leaving 19 bases between them. The CDR3 loop spans 17 amino acids. CDR3 nucleotide sequence: TGTGCCAGCAGCTTAGTGGTGGGCACCGAAGGGGACTACGAGCAGTACTTC. It encodes CASSLVVGTEGDYEQYF.

J is TRBJ1-4 and V is TRBV28; no clear D gene. There are 14 residues in the CDR3. V was shortened by 6 bases and J by 7 bases, with 15 bases between the two germline ends. CDR1 is MDHEN, CDR2 SYDVKM, per germline. The CDR3 protein is CASSPPNRFEKLFF. The CDR3 DNA is TGTGCCAGCAGCCCCCCTAACAGATTTGAAAAACTGTTTTTT.

The V call is TRBV19, the J call TRBJ1-6, with 8 positions matching TRBD1. CDR3 length: 13 amino acids. The J segment lost 7 bases and the V segment lost 9 bases, leaving 5 bases of the junction unmatched. Germline lookup yields CDR1 LNHDA and CDR2 SQIVND (reference sequence). CDR3 DNA sequence: TGTGCCAGCGGACAGGGTGGCAATTCACCCCTCCACTTT. Its protein is CASGQGGNSPLHF.

This clone was picked up a small number of times. The CDR3 nucleotides are TGCGCCAGCAGTCGGGACAGGAACTACGAGCAGTACTTC. This codes for CASSRDRNYEQYF. The chain combines TRBV5-1 with TRBJ2-7, with 8 positions matching TRBD1. Unmatched junction bases numbered 4, after V lost 5 bases and J lost 3 bases. Germline V gene lookup returns CDR1 SGHRS and CDR2 YFSETQ. This CDR3 comprises 13 residues.

This clone was seen a few times. The CDR3 nucleotides are TGTGCCAGCAGCCAAGTTGGGCTAGCGGGAGTTACGCAGGGCACAGATACGCAGTATTTT. Translation gives CASSQVGLAGVTQGTDTQYF. The chain employs TRBV3-1 (or the pseudogene TRBV3-2) and TRBJ2-3, with 10 nucleotides matching TRBD2. V dropped 1 base and J dropped 1; count of bases not matched to a gene: 14. The CDR3 is 20 residues long. CDR1 and CDR2 (germline): LGHDT, YNNKEL (reference sequence).

This sequence joins TRBV28 and TRBJ2-7, with 8 bases fitting TRBD1. Germline V gives CDR1 MDHEN, CDR2 SYDVKM. Trimming at V came to 5 bases and at J to 1 base, leaving 16 bases not matched to a gene. This CDR3 has 18 residues. CDR3 coding DNA: TGTGCCAGCAGTCCGCCCCGGGGGTCCAGGGGGCTATCCTACGAGCAGTACTTC. Its translation is CASSPPRGSRGLSYEQYF.

About this clone: A read error may account for a junction end that differs from germline. This chain links TRBV7-2 with TRBJ2-5, with 8 bases matching TRBD1. Germline V CDR1 and CDR2: SGHTA, FQGNSA. This CDR3 has 16 residues. The CDR3 sequence: CASSLARTGRAETQYF. The CDR3 DNA reads TGTGCCAGCAGCCTAGCCCGGACAGGGAGAGCAGAGACCCAGTACTTC. Supplemented by reference TRBV7-2 and TRBJ2-5, the full variable domain reads GAGVSQSPSNKVTEKGKDVELRCDPISGHTALYWYRQSLGQGLEFLIYFQGNSAPDKSGLPSDRFSAERTGGSVSTLTIQRTQQEDSAVYLCASSLARTGRAETQYFGPGTRLLVL.

This chain connects TRBV6-6 to TRBJ2-7; D possibly corresponds to TRBD1 (5 bases). The CDR3 is 14 residues long. Germline V CDR1 and CDR2: MNHNY, SVGAGI (reference sequence). Trimming took off 6 bases at V and 2 bases at J, with 14 bases between the two ends. The CDR3 region has the DNA TGTGCCAGCAGGCTTGAAGGGGCTCCCTACGAGCAGTACTTC. This encodes CASRLEGAPYEQYF.

Here the CDR3 reads CASSRTSGHEQYF. The CDR3 coding sequence is TGTGCCAGCAGTCGGACTAGCGGGCACGAGCAGTACTTC. The rearrangement uses TRBV28 and TRBJ2-7, with TRBD2 matching over 11 bases. The germline gives CDR1 MDHEN, CDR2 SYDVKM. CDR3 length: 13 residues. With V trimmed by 5 bases and J by 5 bases, 2 bases remained unmatched.

The V gene is TRBV7-2, the J gene TRBJ2-2; D perhaps matches TRBD1 (5 bases). In germline, CDR1 is SGHTA, CDR2 FQGNSA. Trimming pared 2 bases from V and 3 bases from J, leaving 7 bases between. The CDR3 is made up of 14 amino acids. The CDR3 here is CASSLQGYTGELFF. The CDR3 DNA follows: TGTGCCAGCAGCTTACAGGGTTACACCGGGGAGCTGTTTTTT.

This clone was picked up a small number of times. J is TRBJ2-7 and V is TRBV5-4, with D maybe TRBD2 (5 bases). The CDR3 totals 13 residues. Germline loops: CDR1 SGHNT, CDR2 YYREEE (reference sequence). V was pared by 0 bases and J by 5 bases, with 9 bases between. CDR3 bases: TGTGCCAGCAGCTTGGCGTTCGGGAACGAGCAGTACTTC. As protein: CASSLAFGNEQYF.

The J gene is TRBJ2-7, the V gene TRBV7-2; maybe TRBD1 (5 bases). Looked up from germline, CDR1 is SGHTA and CDR2 is FQGNSA. The V gene lost 4 bases and the J gene lost 6 bases, with 16 bases spanning the gap. The CDR3 extends over 14 amino acids. The CDR3 sequence is CASSSFRVNSEQYF. The CDR3 DNA is TGTGCCAGCAGCTCCTTCAGGGTAAATAGCGAGCAGTACTTC. Supplemented by reference TRBV7-2 and TRBJ2-7, the full variable domain reads GAGVSQSPSNKVTEKGKDVELRCDPISGHTALYWYRQSLGQGLEFLIYFQGNSAPDKSGLPSDRFSAERTGGSVSTLTIQRTQQEDSAVYLCASSSFRVNSEQYFGPGTRLTVT.

V and J are TRBV19 and TRBJ2-7; 9 bases line up with TRBD1. The CDR3 has 10 amino acids. V shed 6 bases, J shed 12 bases, and the junction held 3 bases outside the gene matches. CDR1 and CDR2 (germline): LNHDA, SQIVND (reference sequence). For the CDR3, the DNA is TGTGCCAGTAGGGGACAGGGTTGGTACTTC. The encoded protein is CASRGQGWYF.

The gene calls are TRBV6-4 and TRBJ2-3, with 8 nucleotides matching TRBD2. The CDR3 spans 13 residues. CDR1 and CDR2 from the germline V gene are MRHNA and SNTAGT. J was trimmed by 5 bases and V by 4 bases; bases with no gene match: 2. CDR3 loop: CASSASGRDTQYF. The CDR3 DNA reads as TGTGCCAGCAGTGCCAGCGGGAGAGATACGCAGTATTTT.

The gene calls are TRBV24-1 and TRBJ2-3, with 11 bases that match TRBD2. The CDR3 loop spans 19 amino acids. Germline lookup yields CDR1 KGHDR and CDR2 SFDVKD. Trimming removed 1 base from V and 2 bases from J; junction bases left unmatched: 10. CDR3 coding DNA: TGTGCCACCAGTGATTTCCGGCTAGCGGGAGGCCACGACACAGATACGCAGTATTTT. This codes for CATSDFRLAGGHDTDTQYF.

V gene TRBV7-2 combines with J gene TRBJ1-4, with TRBD1 matching over 9 bases. The V gene's germline CDR1 is SGHTA and CDR2 FQGNSA. This CDR3 region has 16 residues. The V and J ends lost 5 bases and 8 bases, in that order; junction bases with no gene match: 12. The chain's CDR3 is CASSPNRGQAEEKLFF. Written as DNA, the CDR3 is TGTGCCAGCAGCCCAAACAGGGGGCAAGCGGAGGAAAAACTGTTTTTT.

The chain has TRBV3-1 (or the pseudogene TRBV3-2) and TRBJ2-7, with TRBD2 matching 10 bases. This CDR3 has 15 residues. The V segment lost 5 bases and the J segment 0 bases; nucleotides outside the gene matches: 4. Germline V gene data show CDR1 as LGHDT and CDR2 as YNNKEL (reference sequence). The CDR3 nucleotides are TGTGCCAGCAGCGTTGCTAGCGGGAGCTCCTACGAGCAGTACTTC. Translated: CASSVASGSSYEQYF.